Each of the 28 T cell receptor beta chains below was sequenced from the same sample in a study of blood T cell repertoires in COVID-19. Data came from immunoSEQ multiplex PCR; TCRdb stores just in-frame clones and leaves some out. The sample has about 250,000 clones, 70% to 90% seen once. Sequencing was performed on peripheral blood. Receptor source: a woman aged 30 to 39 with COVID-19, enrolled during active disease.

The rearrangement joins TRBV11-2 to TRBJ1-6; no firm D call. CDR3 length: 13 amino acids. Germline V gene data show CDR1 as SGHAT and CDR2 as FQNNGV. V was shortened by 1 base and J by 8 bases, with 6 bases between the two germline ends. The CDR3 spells CASSLVIDSPLHF. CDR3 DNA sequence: TGTGCCAGCAGCTTAGTCATAGATTCACCCCTCCACTTT.

CDR3 nucleotide sequence: TGTGCCAGCACCGACAGGGGATCCTATAATTCACCCCTCCACTTT. The encoded protein is CASTDRGSYNSPLHF. The V gene is TRBV6-5, the J gene TRBJ1-6, with TRBD1 matching over 8 bases. The CDR3 sequence is 15 residues long. Germline loops: CDR1 MNHEY, CDR2 SVGAGI. The V gene end was trimmed by 7 bases and the J gene end by 1 base; junction bases not matched to a gene: 3.

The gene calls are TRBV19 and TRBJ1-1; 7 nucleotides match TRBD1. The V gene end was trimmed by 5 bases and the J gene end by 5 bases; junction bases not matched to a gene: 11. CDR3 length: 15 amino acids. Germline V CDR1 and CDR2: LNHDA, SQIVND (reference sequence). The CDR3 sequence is CASSGPQGLKTEAFF. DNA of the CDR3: TGTGCCAGTAGTGGACCACAGGGGCTAAAAACTGAAGCTTTCTTT.

The CDR3 DNA reads as TGCGCCAGCAGCTACGAGGAGGCGGCGGTTGCCTACGAGCAGTACTTC. Translated, it gives CASSYEEAAVAYEQYF. This sequence joins TRBV5-1 and TRBJ2-7; possibly TRBD2 for D (5 bases). Germline loops: CDR1 SGHRS, CDR2 YFSETQ. V shed 3 bases and J shed 2 bases, with 18 bases lying between them. The CDR3 is made up of 16 amino acids.

The CDR3 loop reads CASSAGGGDQPQHF. As DNA, the CDR3 is TGTGCCAGCAGTGCCGGGGGGGGCGATCAGCCCCAGCATTTT. The chain combines TRBV2 with TRBJ1-5, with a possible D match to TRBD1 (6 bases). Trimming pared 4 bases from V and 5 bases from J, leaving 12 bases between. This CDR3 region has 14 residues. Germline lookup yields CDR1 SNHLY and CDR2 FYNNEI.

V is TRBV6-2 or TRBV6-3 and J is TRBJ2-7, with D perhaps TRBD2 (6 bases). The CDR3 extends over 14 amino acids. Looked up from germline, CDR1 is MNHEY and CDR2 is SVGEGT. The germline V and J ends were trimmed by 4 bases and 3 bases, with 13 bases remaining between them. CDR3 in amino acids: CASSSGLDNYEQYF. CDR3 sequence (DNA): TGTGCCAGCAGTTCGGGACTCGACAACTACGAGCAGTACTTC.

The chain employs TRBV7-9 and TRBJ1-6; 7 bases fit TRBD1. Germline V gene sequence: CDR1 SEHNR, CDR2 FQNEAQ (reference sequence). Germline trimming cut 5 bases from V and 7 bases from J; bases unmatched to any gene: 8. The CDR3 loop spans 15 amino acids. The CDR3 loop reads CASSPRDRLNSPLHF. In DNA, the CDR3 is TGTGCCAGCAGCCCTCGGGACAGACTAAATTCACCCCTCCACTTT.

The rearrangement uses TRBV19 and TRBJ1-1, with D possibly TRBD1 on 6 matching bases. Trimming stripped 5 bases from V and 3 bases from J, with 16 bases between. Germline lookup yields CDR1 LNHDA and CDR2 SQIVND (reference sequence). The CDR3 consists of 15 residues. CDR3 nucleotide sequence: TGTGCCAGTAGTCAGGGGAGGGGGTTCGACACTGAAGCTTTCTTT. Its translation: CASSQGRGFDTEAFF.

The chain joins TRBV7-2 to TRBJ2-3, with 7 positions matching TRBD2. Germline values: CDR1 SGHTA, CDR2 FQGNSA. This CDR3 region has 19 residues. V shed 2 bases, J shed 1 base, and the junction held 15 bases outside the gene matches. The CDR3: CASSLRYGGAGRGTDTQYF. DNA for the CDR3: TGTGCCAGCAGCTTAAGGTATGGGGGAGCGGGACGTGGCACAGATACGCAGTATTTT.

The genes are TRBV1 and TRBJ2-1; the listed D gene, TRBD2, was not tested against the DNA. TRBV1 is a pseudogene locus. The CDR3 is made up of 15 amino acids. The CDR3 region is CTSSQESGSFHEQFF. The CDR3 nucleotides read TGCACCAGCAGCCAAGAGTCCGGGTCATTCCATGAGCAGTTCTTC.

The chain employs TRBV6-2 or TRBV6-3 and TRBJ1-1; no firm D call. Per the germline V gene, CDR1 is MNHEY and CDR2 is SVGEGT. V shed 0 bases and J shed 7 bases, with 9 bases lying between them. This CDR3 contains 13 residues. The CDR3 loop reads CASSYSTPGEAFF. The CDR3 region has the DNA TGTGCCAGCAGTTACTCGACCCCGGGTGAAGCTTTCTTT.

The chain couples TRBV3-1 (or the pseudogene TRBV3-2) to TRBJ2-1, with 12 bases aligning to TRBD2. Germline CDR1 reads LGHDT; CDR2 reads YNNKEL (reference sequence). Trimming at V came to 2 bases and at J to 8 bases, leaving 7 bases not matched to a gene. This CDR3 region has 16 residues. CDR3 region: CASSQPSGRARDEQFF. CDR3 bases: TGTGCCAGCAGCCAACCTAGCGGGAGGGCCCGGGATGAGCAGTTCTTC.

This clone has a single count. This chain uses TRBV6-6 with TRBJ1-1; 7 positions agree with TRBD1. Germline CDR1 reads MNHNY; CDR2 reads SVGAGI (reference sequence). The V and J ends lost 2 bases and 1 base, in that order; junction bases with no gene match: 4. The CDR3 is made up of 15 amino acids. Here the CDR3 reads CASSYARTGNTEAFF. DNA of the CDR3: TGTGCCAGCAGTTACGCCCGGACAGGGAACACTGAAGCTTTCTTT.

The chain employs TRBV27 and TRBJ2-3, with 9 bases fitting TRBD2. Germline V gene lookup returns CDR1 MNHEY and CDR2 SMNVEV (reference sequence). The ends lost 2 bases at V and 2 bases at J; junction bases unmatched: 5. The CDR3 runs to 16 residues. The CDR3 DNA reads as TGTGCCAGCAGTTTAGCGGGGGGGCCCCCCACAGATACGCAGTATTTT. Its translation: CASSLAGGPPTDTQYF.

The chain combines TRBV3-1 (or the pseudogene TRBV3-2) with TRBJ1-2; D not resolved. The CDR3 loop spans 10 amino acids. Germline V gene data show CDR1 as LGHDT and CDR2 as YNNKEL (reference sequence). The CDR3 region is CTRGWYGYTF. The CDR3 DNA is TGTACTCGCGGGTGGTATGGCTACACCTTC.

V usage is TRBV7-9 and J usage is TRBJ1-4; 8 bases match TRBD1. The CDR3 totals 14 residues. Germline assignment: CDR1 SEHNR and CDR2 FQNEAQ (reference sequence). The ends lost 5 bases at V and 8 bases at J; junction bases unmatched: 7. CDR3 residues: CASSLRTGQEKLFF. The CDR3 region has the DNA TGTGCCAGCAGCCTTAGGACAGGGCAAGAAAAACTGTTTTTT.

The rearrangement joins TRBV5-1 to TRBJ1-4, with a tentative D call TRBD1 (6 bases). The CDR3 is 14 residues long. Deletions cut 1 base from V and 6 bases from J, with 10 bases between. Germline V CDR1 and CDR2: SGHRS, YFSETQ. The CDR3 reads CASSLKGGDEKLFF. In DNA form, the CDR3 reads TGCGCCAGCAGCTTGAAAGGGGGGGATGAAAAACTGTTTTTT.

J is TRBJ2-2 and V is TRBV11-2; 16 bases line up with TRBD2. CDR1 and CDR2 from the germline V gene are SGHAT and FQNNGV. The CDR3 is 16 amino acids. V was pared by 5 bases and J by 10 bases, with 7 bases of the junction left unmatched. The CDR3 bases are TGTGCCAGCAGCCCGGGACTAGCGGGGGGGGCAGAGGAGCTGTTTTTT. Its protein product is CASSPGLAGGAEELFF.

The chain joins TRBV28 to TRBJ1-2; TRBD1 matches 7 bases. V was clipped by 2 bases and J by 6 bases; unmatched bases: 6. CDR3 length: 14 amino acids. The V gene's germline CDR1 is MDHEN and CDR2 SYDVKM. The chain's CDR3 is CASSLPRQGNGYTF. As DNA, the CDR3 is TGTGCCAGCAGTTTACCTAGACAGGGAAATGGCTACACCTTC.

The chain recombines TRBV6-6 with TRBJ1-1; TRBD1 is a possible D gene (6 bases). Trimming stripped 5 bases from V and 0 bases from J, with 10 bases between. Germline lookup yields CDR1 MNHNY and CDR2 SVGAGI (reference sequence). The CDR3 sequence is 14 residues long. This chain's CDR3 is CASSDRMLNTEAFF. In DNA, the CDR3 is TGTGCCAGCAGTGACAGGATGTTGAACACTGAAGCTTTCTTT.

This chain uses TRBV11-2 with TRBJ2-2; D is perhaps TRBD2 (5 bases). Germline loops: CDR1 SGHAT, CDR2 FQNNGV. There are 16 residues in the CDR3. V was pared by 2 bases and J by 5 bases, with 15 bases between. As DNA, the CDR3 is TGTGCCAGCAGCTTATGGGAGCTAGGGAAGACCGGGGAGCTGTTTTTT. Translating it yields CASSLWELGKTGELFF.

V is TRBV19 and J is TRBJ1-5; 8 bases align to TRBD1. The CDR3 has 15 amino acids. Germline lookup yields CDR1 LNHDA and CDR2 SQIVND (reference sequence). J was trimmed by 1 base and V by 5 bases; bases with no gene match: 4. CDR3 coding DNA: TGTGCCAGTAGTGAAAACAGGGGGAGCAATCAGCCCCAGCATTTT. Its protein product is CASSENRGSNQPQHF.

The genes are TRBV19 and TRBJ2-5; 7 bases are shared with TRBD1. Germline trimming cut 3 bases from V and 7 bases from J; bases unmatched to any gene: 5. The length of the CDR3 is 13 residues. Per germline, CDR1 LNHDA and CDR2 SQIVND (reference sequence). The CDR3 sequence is CASSMGDRRTQYF. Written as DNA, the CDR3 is TGTGCCAGTAGTATGGGGGACAGAAGGACCCAGTACTTC.

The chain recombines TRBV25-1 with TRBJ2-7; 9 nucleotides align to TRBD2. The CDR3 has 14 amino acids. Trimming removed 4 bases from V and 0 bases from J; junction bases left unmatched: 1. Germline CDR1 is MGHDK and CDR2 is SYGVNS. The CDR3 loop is CASSGSGSSYEQYV. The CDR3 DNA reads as TGTGCCAGCAGTGGTAGCGGGAGCTCCTACGAGCAGTACGTC.

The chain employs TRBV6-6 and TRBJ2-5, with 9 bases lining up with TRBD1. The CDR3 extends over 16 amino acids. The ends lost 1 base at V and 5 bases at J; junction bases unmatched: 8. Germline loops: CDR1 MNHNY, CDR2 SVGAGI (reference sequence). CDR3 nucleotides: TGTGCCAGCAGTTACTGGACAGGGGTAAGGCGGGAGACCCAGTACTTC. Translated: CASSYWTGVRRETQYF.

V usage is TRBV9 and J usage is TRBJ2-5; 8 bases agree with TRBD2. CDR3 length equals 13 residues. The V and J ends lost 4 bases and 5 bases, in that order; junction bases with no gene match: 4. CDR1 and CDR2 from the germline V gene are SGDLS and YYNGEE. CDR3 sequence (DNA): TGTGCCAGCAGCAAAGCGGGGGTGGAGACCCAGTACTTC. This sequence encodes CASSKAGVETQYF.

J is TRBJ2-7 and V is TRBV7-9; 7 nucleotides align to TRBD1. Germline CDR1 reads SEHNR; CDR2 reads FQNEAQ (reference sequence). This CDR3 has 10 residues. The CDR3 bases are TGTGCCAGCAGCCGCCATAGGGACAGCGTC. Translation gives CASSRHRDSV.

The CDR3 DNA reads as TGCGCCAGCAGCCAAGACGCGACATCAAGCTCCTACGAGCAGTACTTC. As protein: CASSQDATSSSYEQYF. The chain employs TRBV4-1 and TRBJ2-7, with no clear D. CDR1 is MGHRA and CDR2 is YSYEKL in the germline V gene. There are 16 residues in the CDR3. Trimming removed 0 bases from V and 0 bases from J, with 12 bases in between.